The 21 T cell receptor beta chains listed next were all sequenced from one sample in a study of Ad26.COV2.S vaccination and SARS-CoV-2 variants. Profiled with immunoSEQ multiplex PCR; TCRdb holds only in-frame clones, not every one. The sample lists some 340,000 clones, roughly 84% seen once, with around 2% in the top ten. This sample's treatment: roughly 18 received Ad26.COV2.S at low or high dose, single or two shots; several received placebo; per-sample allocation not given. Following the first vaccine or placebo injection, samples were taken on day 63. The specimen was peripheral blood, collected in a trial of Ad26.COV2.S vaccine versus placebo. These receptors were obtained from a person aged 18-60 years who received the Ad26.COV2.S COVID-19 vaccine or a placebo.

The chain has TRBV9 and TRBJ1-1, with 7 bases fitting TRBD1. V lost 6 bases, J lost 3 bases, and 8 bases stayed unmatched. The CDR3 is made up of 14 amino acids. The germline gives CDR1 SGDLS, CDR2 YYNGEE. CDR3 amino acids: CASTPGQTYTEAFF. DNA of the CDR3: TGTGCCAGCACACCGGGACAGACTTACACTGAAGCTTTCTTT.

The chain is built from TRBV7-9 and TRBJ1-2, with D possibly being TRBD1 (6 bases). The germline gives CDR1 SEHNR, CDR2 FQNEAQ (reference sequence). Deletions cut 2 bases from V and 2 bases from J, with 9 bases between. The CDR3 length is 14 residues. In DNA form, the CDR3 reads TGTGCCAGCAGCTTATTGCAGGGGAACTATGGCTACACCTTC. Translated: CASSLLQGNYGYTF.

The chain employs TRBV19 and TRBJ2-5; weak D call: TRBD1 (6 bases). V was trimmed by 1 base and J by 5 bases, leaving 8 bases between them. This CDR3 comprises 13 residues. From germline, CDR1 is LNHDA and CDR2 SQIVND (reference sequence). In nucleotides, the CDR3 is TGTGCCAGTAGTATAGTAACAGGGGAGACCCAGTACTTC. This encodes CASSIVTGETQYF.

CDR3 sequence: CASSLDLGAGRAYNEQFF. CDR3 DNA sequence: TGTGCCAGCAGCTTAGATTTGGGGGCCGGGCGGGCCTACAATGAGCAGTTCTTC. The genes are TRBV11-2 and TRBJ2-1, with TRBD1 as a possible D gene (6 bases). Trimming stripped 0 bases from V and 2 bases from J, with 17 bases between. Germline loops: CDR1 SGHAT, CDR2 FQNNGV. The CDR3 sequence is 18 residues long.

The chain employs TRBV2 and TRBJ2-2, with D uncertain. The CDR3 runs 16 residues. Germline assignment: CDR1 SNHLY and CDR2 FYNNEI. V was pared by 2 bases and J by 6 bases, with 16 bases between. CDR3 sequence (DNA): TGTGCCAGCAGTGAACGAAAGGCCGTCCGCTCCGGGGAGCTGTTTTTT. It is translated as CASSERKAVRSGELFF.

The J gene is TRBJ2-2, the V gene TRBV7-2, with a weak D call TRBD1 (6 bases). Deletions cut 1 base from V and 2 bases from J, with 14 bases between. The CDR3 has 17 amino acids. The germline V gene encodes CDR1 SGHTA and CDR2 FQGNSA. The CDR3 sequence: CASSLVRGQLNTGELFF. Written as DNA, the CDR3 is TGTGCCAGCAGCTTAGTGAGAGGACAGTTAAACACCGGGGAGCTGTTTTTT. The whole variable domain, filled in from reference TRBV7-2 and TRBJ2-2, reads GAGVSQSPSNKVTEKGKDVELRCDPISGHTALYWYRQSLGQGLEFLIYFQGNSAPDKSGLPSDRFSAERTGGSVSTLTIQRTQQEDSAVYLCASSLVRGQLNTGELFFGEGSRLTVL.

V is TRBV19 and J is TRBJ1-2; 7 bases map to TRBD1. CDR3 length equals 15 residues. The J segment lost 4 bases and the V segment lost 5 bases, leaving 10 bases of the junction unmatched. The V gene's germline CDR1 is LNHDA and CDR2 SQIVND (reference sequence). The CDR3 DNA is TGTGCCAGTAGTCTGGACAGGCCTAAACTCTATGGCTACACCTTC. As protein: CASSLDRPKLYGYTF.

The V gene is TRBV6-2 or TRBV6-3, the J gene TRBJ1-2; no firm D call. The germline CDR1 and CDR2 sequences are MNHEY and SVGEGT. The ends were cut back, 3 bases at V and 9 bases at J, with 8 bases in the middle. This CDR3 contains 11 residues. CDR3 in DNA: TGTGCCAGCAGTTATTCGTCGAGCTACACCTTC. Translated: CASSYSSSYTF.

The CDR3: CASSLRGDGRPQHF. The CDR3 DNA sequence: TGTGCCAGCAGTCTACGGGGGGACGGGCGGCCCCAGCATTTT. The chain combines TRBV6-2 or TRBV6-3 with TRBJ1-5; TRBD1 is a possible D gene (5 bases). The germline V gene has CDR1 MNHEY and CDR2 SVGEGT. V dropped 5 bases and J dropped 9 bases, with 17 bases sitting between them. The CDR3 contains 14 residues.

V usage is TRBV15 and J usage is TRBJ2-7, with D possibly called TRBD1 or TRBD2 (7 bases each). V shed 5 bases and J shed 3 bases, with 23 bases lying between them. Germline CDR1 reads LNHNV; CDR2 reads YYDKDF (reference sequence). The CDR3 runs to 17 residues. The CDR3 reads CATSRRGGGGPDYEQYF. As DNA, the CDR3 is TGTGCCACCAGCCGACGAGGGGGCGGGGGACCTGACTACGAGCAGTACTTC. Filled out from reference TRBV15 and TRBJ2-7, the complete variable domain reads DAMVIQNPRYQVTQFGKPVTLSCSQTLNHNVMYWYQQKSSQAPKLLFHYYDKDFNNEADTPDNFQSRRPNTSFCFLDIRSPGLGDTAMYLCATSRRGGGGPDYEQYFGPGTRLTVT.

This sequence joins TRBV10-3 and TRBJ1-2; a possible D gene is TRBD1 (5 bases). The CDR3 is 13 residues long. From germline, CDR1 is ENHRY and CDR2 SYGVKD. Trimming took off 10 bases at V and 2 bases at J, with 14 bases between the two ends. The chain's CDR3 is CATCPWGNYGYTF. The CDR3, as DNA: TGTGCCACGTGCCCCTGGGGGAACTATGGCTACACCTTC.

This clone was observed once. The V call is TRBV7-2, the J call TRBJ2-6; no firm D call. Germline-derived CDR1 and CDR2 are SGHTA and FQGNSA. CDR3 length: 16 residues. V was cut by 5 bases and J by 0 bases, with 11 bases left in between. Here the CDR3 reads CASSQHGASGANVLTF. CDR3 bases: TGTGCCAGCAGCCAGCATGGAGCCTCTGGGGCCAACGTCCTGACTTTC. The full variable domain, completed using reference TRBV7-2 and TRBJ2-6, is GAGVSQSPSNKVTEKGKDVELRCDPISGHTALYWYRQSLGQGLEFLIYFQGNSAPDKSGLPSDRFSAERTGGSVSTLTIQRTQQEDSAVYLCASSQHGASGANVLTFGAGSRLTVL.

The chain joins TRBV6-6 to TRBJ2-3, with D hard to call. CDR1 MNHNY and CDR2 SVGAGI come from the germline V gene (reference sequence). The V end was cut by 2 bases, the J end by 5 bases, with 11 bases between. The CDR3 totals 14 residues. The CDR3 sequence is CASSYPPPGDTQYF. The CDR3 DNA reads as TGTGCCAGCAGTTACCCACCCCCGGGAGATACGCAGTATTTT.

V usage is TRBV15 and J usage is TRBJ2-5; perhaps TRBD1 as D (5 bases). In germline, CDR1 is LNHNV, CDR2 YYDKDF (reference sequence). CDR3 size: 15 residues. V was clipped by 1 base and J by 4 bases, with 13 bases between them. CDR3 in amino acids: CATSRGGDRGETQYF. The CDR3 coding sequence is TGTGCCACCAGCAGAGGAGGAGACAGAGGAGAGACCCAGTACTTC.

The gene calls are TRBV3-1 (or the pseudogene TRBV3-2) and TRBJ2-1; D is perhaps TRBD2 (7 bases). Per germline, CDR1 LGHDT and CDR2 YNNKEL (reference sequence). CDR3 length equals 16 residues. V lost 0 bases, J lost 7 bases, and 16 bases lay in between. The DNA of the CDR3 is TGTGCCAGCAGCCAAGATACGGGGGGCCTGTGGAATGAGCAGTTCTTC. Translated: CASSQDTGGLWNEQFF.

This rearrangement joins TRBV19 to TRBJ2-2; D call uncertain. There are 16 residues in the CDR3. V lost 7 bases and J 6 bases, leaving 21 bases between the germline ends. Looked up from germline, CDR1 is LNHDA and CDR2 is SQIVND (reference sequence). The CDR3 region has the DNA TGTGCCAGTACCCCACCCCTGGGAACCGCACCCGGGGAGCTGTTTTTT. Its protein product is CASTPPLGTAPGELFF.

The V and J genes are TRBV18 and TRBJ1-1; D ambiguous. The V and J ends lost 1 base and 1 base respectively, with 16 bases between them. The CDR3 has 17 amino acids. Germline CDR1 is KGHSH and CDR2 is LQKENI. CDR3 sequence: CASSPQERRRSNTEAFF. The CDR3, as DNA: TGTGCCAGCTCACCACAGGAGAGAAGACGATCGAACACTGAAGCTTTCTTT.

V gene TRBV5-1 combines with J gene TRBJ2-3, with 11 bases identical to TRBD2. Germline assignment: CDR1 SGHRS and CDR2 YFSETQ. The V segment lost 0 bases and the J segment 5 bases; nucleotides outside the gene matches: 5. The CDR3 is 16 amino acids. The CDR3 spells CASSLASGTSGDTQYF. As DNA, the CDR3 is TGCGCCAGCAGCTTGGCCTCCGGGACTAGCGGAGATACGCAGTATTTT.

The genes are TRBV6-5 and TRBJ2-3; 8 nucleotides line up with TRBD2. Germline values: CDR1 MNHEY, CDR2 SVGAGI. V was pared by 7 bases and J by 1 base, with 7 bases of the junction left unmatched. The CDR3 covers 15 residues. The CDR3 coding sequence is TGTGCCAGCAAAGCTAAGACTAGCGGCACAGATACGCAGTATTTT. As protein: CASKAKTSGTDTQYF.

The rearrangement uses TRBV6-2 or TRBV6-3 and TRBJ2-7, with 8 bases aligning to TRBD1. The J segment lost 0 bases and the V segment lost 5 bases, leaving 3 bases of the junction unmatched. This CDR3 region has 14 residues. The V gene's germline CDR1 is MNHEY and CDR2 SVGEGT. The DNA of the CDR3 is TGTGCCAGCAGTGGACAGGGAAACTCCTACGAGCAGTACTTC. Its translation: CASSGQGNSYEQYF.

V usage is TRBV6-2 or TRBV6-3 and J usage is TRBJ2-7, with a weak D call TRBD2 (5 bases). The CDR3 is made up of 12 amino acids. V shed 5 bases and J shed 3 bases, with 8 bases lying between them. The germline V gene has CDR1 MNHEY and CDR2 SVGEGT. CDR3 in amino acids: CASSTGFYEQYF. For the CDR3, the DNA is TGTGCCAGCAGTACGGGATTCTACGAGCAGTACTTC.